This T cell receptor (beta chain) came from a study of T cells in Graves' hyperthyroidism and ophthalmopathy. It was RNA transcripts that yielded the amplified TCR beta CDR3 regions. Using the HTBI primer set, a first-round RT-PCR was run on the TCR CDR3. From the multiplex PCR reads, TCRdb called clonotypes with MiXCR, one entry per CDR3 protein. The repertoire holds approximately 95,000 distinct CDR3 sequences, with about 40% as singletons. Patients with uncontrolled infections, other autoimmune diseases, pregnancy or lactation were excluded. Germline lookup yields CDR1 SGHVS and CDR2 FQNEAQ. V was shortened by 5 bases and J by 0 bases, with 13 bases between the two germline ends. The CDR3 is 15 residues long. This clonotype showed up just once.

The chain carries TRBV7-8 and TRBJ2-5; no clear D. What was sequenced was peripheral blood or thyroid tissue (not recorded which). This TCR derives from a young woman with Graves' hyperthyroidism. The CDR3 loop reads CASSPFLGYQETQYF. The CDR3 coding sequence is TGTGCCAGCAGCCCCTTTCTGGGGTACCAAGAGACCCAGTACTTC.